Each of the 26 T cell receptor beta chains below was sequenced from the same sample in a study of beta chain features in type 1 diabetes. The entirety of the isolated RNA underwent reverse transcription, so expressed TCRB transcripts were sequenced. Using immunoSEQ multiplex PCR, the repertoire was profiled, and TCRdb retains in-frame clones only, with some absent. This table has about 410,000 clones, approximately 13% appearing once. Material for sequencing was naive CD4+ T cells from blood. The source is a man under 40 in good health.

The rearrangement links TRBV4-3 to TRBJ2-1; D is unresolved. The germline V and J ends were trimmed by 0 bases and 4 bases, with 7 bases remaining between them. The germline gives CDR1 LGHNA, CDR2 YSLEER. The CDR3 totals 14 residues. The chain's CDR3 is CASSQDLSYNEQFF. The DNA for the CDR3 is TGCGCCAGCAGCCAAGATCTAAGTTACAATGAGCAGTTCTTC.

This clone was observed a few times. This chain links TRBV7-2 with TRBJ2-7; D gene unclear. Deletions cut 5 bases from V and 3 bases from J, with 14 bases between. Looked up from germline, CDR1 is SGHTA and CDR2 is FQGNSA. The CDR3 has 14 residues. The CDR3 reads CASSHEAGNYEQYF. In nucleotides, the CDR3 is TGTGCCAGCAGCCACGAGGCAGGAAACTACGAGCAGTACTTC.

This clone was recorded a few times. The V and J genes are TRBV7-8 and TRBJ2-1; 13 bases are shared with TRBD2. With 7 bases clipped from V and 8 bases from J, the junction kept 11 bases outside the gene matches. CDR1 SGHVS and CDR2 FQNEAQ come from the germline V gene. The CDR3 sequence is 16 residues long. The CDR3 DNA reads TGTGCCAGCAAGCAGCCCCGGACTAGCGGGAGTGATGAGCAGTTCTTC. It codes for CASKQPRTSGSDEQFF.

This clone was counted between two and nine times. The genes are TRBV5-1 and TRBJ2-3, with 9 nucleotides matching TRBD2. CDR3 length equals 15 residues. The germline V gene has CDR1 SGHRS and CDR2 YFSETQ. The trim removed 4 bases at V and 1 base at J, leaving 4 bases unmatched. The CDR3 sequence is CASSPLAGGTDTQYF. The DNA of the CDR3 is TGCGCCAGCAGCCCATTAGCGGGAGGCACAGATACGCAGTATTTT.

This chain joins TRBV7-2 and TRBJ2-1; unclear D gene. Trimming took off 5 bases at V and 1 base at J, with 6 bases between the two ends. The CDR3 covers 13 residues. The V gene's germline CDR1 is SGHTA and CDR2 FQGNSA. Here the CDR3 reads CASSMQSYNEQFF. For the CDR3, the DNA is TGTGCCAGCAGCATGCAATCCTACAATGAGCAGTTCTTC.

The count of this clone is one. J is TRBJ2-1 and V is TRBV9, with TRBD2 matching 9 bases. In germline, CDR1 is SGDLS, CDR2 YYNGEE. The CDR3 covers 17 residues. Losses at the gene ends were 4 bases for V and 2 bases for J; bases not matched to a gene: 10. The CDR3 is CASSPEVGGGAYNEQFF. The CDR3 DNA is TGTGCCAGCAGCCCAGAAGTGGGCGGGGGGGCCTACAATGAGCAGTTCTTC.

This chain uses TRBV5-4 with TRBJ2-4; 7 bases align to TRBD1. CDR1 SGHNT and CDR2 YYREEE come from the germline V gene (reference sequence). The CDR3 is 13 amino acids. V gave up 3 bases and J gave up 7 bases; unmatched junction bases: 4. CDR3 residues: CASSSGTENIQYF. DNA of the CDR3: TGTGCCAGCAGCTCCGGGACAGAGAACATTCAGTACTTC.

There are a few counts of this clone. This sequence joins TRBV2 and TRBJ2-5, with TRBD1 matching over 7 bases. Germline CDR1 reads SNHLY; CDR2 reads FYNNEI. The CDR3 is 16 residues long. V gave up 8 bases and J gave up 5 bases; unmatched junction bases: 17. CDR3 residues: CASRQGGRLLWETQYF. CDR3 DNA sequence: TGTGCCAGCCGACAGGGCGGTCGGCTGTTGTGGGAGACCCAGTACTTC.

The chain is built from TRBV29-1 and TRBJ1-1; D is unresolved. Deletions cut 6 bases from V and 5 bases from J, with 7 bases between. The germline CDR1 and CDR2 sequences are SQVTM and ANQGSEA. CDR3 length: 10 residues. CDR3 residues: CSVAHTEAFF. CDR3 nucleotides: TGCAGCGTCGCACATACTGAAGCTTTCTTT.

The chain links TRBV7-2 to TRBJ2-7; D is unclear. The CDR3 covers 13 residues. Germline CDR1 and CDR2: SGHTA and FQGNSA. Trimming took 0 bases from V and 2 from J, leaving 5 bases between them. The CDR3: CASSLAQPYEQYF. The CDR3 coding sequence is TGTGCCAGCAGCTTAGCCCAGCCCTACGAGCAGTACTTC.

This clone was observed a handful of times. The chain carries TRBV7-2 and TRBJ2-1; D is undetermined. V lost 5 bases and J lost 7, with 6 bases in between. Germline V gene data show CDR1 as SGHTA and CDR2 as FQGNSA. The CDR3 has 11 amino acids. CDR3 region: CASSEANEQFF. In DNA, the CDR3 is TGTGCCAGCAGCGAAGCGAATGAGCAGTTCTTC.

CDR3 nucleotide sequence: TGTGCCAGTAGTAAGCCGGGACCTACAGATACGCAGTATTTT. Protein: CASSKPGPTDTQYF. The chain is built from TRBV19 and TRBJ2-3; D is perhaps TRBD1 or TRBD2 (5 bases each). This CDR3 region has 14 residues. V gave up 4 bases and J gave up 3 bases, with 11 bases separating them. In germline, CDR1 is LNHDA, CDR2 SQIVND (reference sequence).

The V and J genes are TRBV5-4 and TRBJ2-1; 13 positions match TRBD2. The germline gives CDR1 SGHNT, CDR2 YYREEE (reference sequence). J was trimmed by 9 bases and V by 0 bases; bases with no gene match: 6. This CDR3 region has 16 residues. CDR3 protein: CASSLASGLAGSEQFF. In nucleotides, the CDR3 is TGTGCCAGCAGCTTGGCTTCGGGACTAGCGGGGAGTGAGCAGTTCTTC.

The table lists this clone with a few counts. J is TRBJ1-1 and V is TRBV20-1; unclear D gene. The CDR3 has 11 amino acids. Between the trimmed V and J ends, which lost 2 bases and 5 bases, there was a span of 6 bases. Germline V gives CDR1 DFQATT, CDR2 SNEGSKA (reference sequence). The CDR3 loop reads CSARKVTEAFF. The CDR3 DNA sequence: TGCAGTGCTAGAAAGGTTACTGAAGCTTTCTTT.

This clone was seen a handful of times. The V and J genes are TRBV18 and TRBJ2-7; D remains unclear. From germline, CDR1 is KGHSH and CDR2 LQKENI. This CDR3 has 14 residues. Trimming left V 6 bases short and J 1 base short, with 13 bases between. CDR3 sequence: CASSTGGGSYEQYV. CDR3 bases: TGTGCCAGCTCGACGGGCGGCGGATCCTACGAGCAGTACGTC.

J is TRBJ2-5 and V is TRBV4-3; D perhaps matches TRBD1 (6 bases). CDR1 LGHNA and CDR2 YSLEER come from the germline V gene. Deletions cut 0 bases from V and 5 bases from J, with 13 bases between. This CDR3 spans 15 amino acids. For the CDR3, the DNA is TGCGCCAGCAGCCAAGACTTGGGGGCTGGGGAGACCCAGTACTTC. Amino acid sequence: CASSQDLGAGETQYF.

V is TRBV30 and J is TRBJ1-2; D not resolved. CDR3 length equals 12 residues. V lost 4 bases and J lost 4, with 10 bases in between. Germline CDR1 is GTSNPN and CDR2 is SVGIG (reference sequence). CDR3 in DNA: TGTGCCTGGACTGGAGGCGGCTATGGCTACACCTTC. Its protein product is CAWTGGGYGYTF.

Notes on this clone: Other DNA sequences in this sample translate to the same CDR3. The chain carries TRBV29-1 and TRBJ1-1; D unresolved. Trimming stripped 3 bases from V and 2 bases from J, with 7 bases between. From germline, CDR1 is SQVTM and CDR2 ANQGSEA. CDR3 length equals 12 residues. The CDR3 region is CSVEGGNTEAFF. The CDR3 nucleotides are TGCAGCGTTGAGGGCGGAAACACTGAAGCTTTCTTT.

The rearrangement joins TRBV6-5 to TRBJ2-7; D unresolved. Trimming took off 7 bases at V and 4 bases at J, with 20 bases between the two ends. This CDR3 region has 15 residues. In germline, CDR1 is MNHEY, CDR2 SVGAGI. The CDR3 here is CASKPTQSSAYEQYV. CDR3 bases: TGTGCCAGCAAACCGACGCAGAGCTCCGCTTACGAGCAGTACGTC.

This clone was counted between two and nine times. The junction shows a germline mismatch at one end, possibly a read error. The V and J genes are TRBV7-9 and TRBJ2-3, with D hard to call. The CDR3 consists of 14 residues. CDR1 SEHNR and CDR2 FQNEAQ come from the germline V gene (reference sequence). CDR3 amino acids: CASSLASSRDTQYF. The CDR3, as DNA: TGTGCCAGCAGCTTAGCGTCCAGCAGAGATACGCAGTATTTT.

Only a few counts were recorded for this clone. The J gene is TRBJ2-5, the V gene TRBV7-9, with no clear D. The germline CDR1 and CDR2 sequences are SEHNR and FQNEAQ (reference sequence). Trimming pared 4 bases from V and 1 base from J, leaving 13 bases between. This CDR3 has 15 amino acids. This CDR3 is CASSSGYGPQETQYF. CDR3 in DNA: TGTGCCAGCAGCTCTGGATACGGGCCCCAAGAGACCCAGTACTTC.

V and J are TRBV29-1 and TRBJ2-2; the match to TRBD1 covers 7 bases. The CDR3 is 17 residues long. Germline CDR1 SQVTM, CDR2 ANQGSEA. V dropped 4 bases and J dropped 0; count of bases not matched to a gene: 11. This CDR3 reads CSVVMAWDSSNTGELFF. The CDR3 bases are TGCAGCGTTGTTATGGCATGGGACAGTTCGAACACCGGGGAGCTGTTTTTT.

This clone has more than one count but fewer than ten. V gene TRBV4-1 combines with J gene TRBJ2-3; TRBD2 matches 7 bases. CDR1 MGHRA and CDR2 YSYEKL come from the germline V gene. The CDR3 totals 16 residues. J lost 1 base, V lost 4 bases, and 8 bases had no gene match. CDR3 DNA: TGCGCCAGCAGCCCAAGGGATCTAGCGGGCACAGATACGCAGTATTTT. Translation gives CASSPRDLAGTDTQYF.

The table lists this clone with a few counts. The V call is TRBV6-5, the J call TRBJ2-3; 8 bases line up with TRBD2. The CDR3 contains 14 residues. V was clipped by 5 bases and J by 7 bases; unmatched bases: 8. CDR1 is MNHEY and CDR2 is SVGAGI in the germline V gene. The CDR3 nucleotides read TGTGCCAGCAGTCCCGGGACTAGTGGAAATACGCAGTATTTT. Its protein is CASSPGTSGNTQYF.

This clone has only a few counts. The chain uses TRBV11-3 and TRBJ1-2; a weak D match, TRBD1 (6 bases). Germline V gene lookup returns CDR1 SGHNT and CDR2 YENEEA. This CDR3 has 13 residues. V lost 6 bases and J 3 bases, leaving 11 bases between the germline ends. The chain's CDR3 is CASSEQGHYGYTF. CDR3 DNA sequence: TGTGCCAGCAGTGAACAGGGTCACTATGGCTACACCTTC.

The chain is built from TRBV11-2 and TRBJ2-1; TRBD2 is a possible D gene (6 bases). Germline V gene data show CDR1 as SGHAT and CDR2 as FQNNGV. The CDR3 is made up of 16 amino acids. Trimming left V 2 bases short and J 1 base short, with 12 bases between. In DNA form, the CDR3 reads TGTGCCAGCAGCTTATTGAGGGGAGGATCCTACAATGAGCAGTTCTTC. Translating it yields CASSLLRGGSYNEQFF. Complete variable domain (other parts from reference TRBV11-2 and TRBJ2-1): EAGVAQSPRYKIIEKRQSVAFWCNPISGHATLYWYQQILGQGPKLLIQFQNNGVVDDSQLPKDRFSAERLKGVDSTLKIQPAKLEDSAVYLCASSLLRGGSYNEQFFGPGTRLTVL.